These 4 T cell receptor beta chains share one sample of origin, sequenced in a study of TIL therapy for anti-PD-1-resistant metastatic lung cancer. This was the immunoSEQ v3 assay. This table comes from immunoSEQ multiplex PCR, and its TCRdb copy is limited to in-frame clones, with some not included. The data show some 45,000 clones, roughly 85% seen once. Time point of the sample: pre-treatment sample, taken before nivolumab and TIL therapy. This specimen consisted of blood, obtained at baseline. These receptor sequences come from a person aged 25 to 85 with non-small cell lung cancer.

Only one count was recorded for this clone. V usage is TRBV3-1 (or the pseudogene TRBV3-2) and J usage is TRBJ2-2; D gene unclear. V was clipped by 0 bases and J by 3 bases, with 14 bases between them. Per the germline V gene, CDR1 is LGHDT and CDR2 is YNNKEL (reference sequence). This CDR3 region has 17 residues. The CDR3 loop is CASSQDWYPGDTGELFF. Written as DNA, the CDR3 is TGTGCCAGCAGCCAAGATTGGTACCCTGGGGACACCGGGGAGCTGTTTTTT.

CDR3 region: CASSPLTRDGYEQYF. CDR3 DNA sequence: TGTGCCAGCTCCCCGTTGACTAGGGATGGGTACGAGCAGTACTTC. The chain employs TRBV5-6 and TRBJ2-7, with a possible D match to TRBD2 (6 bases). Germline V gives CDR1 SGHDT, CDR2 YYEEEE. This CDR3 has 15 amino acids. Trimming removed 7 bases at V and 4 bases at J, with 21 bases between.

The genes are TRBV5-8 and TRBJ2-7, with 9 bases lining up with TRBD2. Trimming removed 4 bases from V and 0 bases from J; junction bases left unmatched: 11. This CDR3 is built from 17 residues. Germline V lookup: CDR1 SGHTS, CDR2 YDEGEE. CDR3 nucleotides: TGTGCCAGCAGCCTTTTGGGACTAGCATTTCCCTCCTACGAGCAGTACTTC. As protein: CASSLLGLAFPSYEQYF.

The table lists this clone with a few counts. V gene TRBV7-3 combines with J gene TRBJ2-3; D not certain. The CDR3 sequence is 12 residues long. Germline CDR1 SGHTA, CDR2 FQGTGA. V was cut by 5 bases and J by 5 bases, with 8 bases left in between. CDR3 region: CASSPFGDTQYF. As DNA, the CDR3 is TGTGCCAGCAGCCCATTCGGAGATACGCAGTATTTT. The full variable domain, rest sourced from reference TRBV7-3 and TRBJ2-3, is GAGVSQTPSNKVTEKGKYVELRCDPISGHTALYWYRQSLGQGPEFLIYFQGTGAADDSGLPNDRFFAVRPEGSVSTLKIQRTERGDSAVYLCASSPFGDTQYFGPGTRLTVL.